The clone carrying this T cell receptor beta chain is medium-sized (0.01 to 0.1%) within its sample. Individual cDNA molecules were tagged with unique molecular identifiers, the study reported. Via MiXCR, TCRdb re-called the 5' RACE reads, giving one row per CDR3 protein. This table has 55,000 to 65,000 distinct CDR3 sequences, about an eighth appearing once. Trimming pared 3 bases from V and 6 bases from J, leaving 12 bases between. Germline V gene lookup returns CDR1 SGHTA and CDR2 FQGNSA. The CDR3 sequence is 13 residues long. This entry belongs to a study of early T cells in non-severe SARS-CoV-2 infection. On the study more broadly: From unsorted whole blood, bulk RNA was sequenced, and the chains remained unpaired.

The chain combines TRBV7-2 with TRBJ2-7; possibly TRBD1 for D (6 bases). The TCR originated in an adult who was a healthcare worker with PCR-confirmed SARS-CoV-2 infection or an uninfected control (not recorded which). Sequenced sample: whole blood. The CDR3 region has the DNA TGTGCCAGCAGCTTCCAGGGGACATCCGAGCAGTACTTC. Amino acids: CASSFQGTSEQYF.